This T cell receptor beta chain was captured by sequencing in a study of blood T cell repertoires in COVID-19. Study summary: The cDNA or gDNA used as material had been derived from T cells, B-cell-depleted T cells, or PBMCs.

This clone was seen more than once but under ten times. The same CDR3 also results from other DNA sequences found in this sample. Per the original data handling: Reference gene primer amplification yielded estimated nucleated cell counts. Some clones are missing from TCRdb's copy, which holds only in-frame ones; the method was immunoSEQ multiplex PCR. That table gives V, J and clone size, and the DNA gave D and trimming. The table records 45,000 to 55,000 clones, around 84% of them present only once. Germline loops: CDR1 KGHDR, CDR2 SFDVKD. The CDR3 is 12 residues long. V was clipped by 5 bases and J by 7 bases, with 8 bases between them.

The receptor was isolated from a man in his fifties with acute or convalescent COVID-19. The chain is built from TRBV24-1 and TRBJ2-1; tentatively, D is TRBD2 (6 bases). Sequenced sample: peripheral blood. The CDR3 sequence: CATSVRGNEQFF. The CDR3 DNA reads TGTGCCACCAGTGTCCGGGGGAATGAGCAGTTCTTC.